The T cell receptor beta chain described here comes from a study of cytomegalovirus exposure and HLA in healthy donors. About the research overall: Some 85 million unique TCRs from HLA-typed donors were held in an early data release.

A remark on this clone: As yet, its antigen is unknown.

Whole-study results and caveats: As a later analysis revealed, most CMV-associated TCR beta chains appeared HLA-restricted. In a later analysis, TCR beta V- and J-gene trimming showed a link to a missense DCLRE1C variant.

With 60 Vbeta and 13 Jbeta primers, the PCR was carried out. Per the authors' pipeline: Later, an analysis found 75 million to 90 million unique TCR beta chains, and around 10 million of these were shared. TCRdb's table, derived via immunoSEQ multiplex PCR, lists solely in-frame clones and lacks some. V and J calls plus clone size are reproduced from that table; the DNA served to infer D and trimming. The ten most abundant clones cover 0.96% of a sample with 110,000 to 150,000 clones. Germline-derived CDR1 and CDR2 are MNHEY and SVGAGI. Trimming shortened V by 6 bases and J by 4 bases, and 10 bases separated the two germline ends. There are 13 residues in the CDR3.

Sequencing used PBMCs. The TCR sequence derives from a male donor in good health and CMV-seronegative. The V and J genes are TRBV6-5 and TRBJ1-3; no definite D call. CDR3 sequence reads: CASRGALGNTIYF. The CDR3 DNA follows: TGTGCCAGCAGGGGAGCACTGGGAAACACCATATATTTT.